What follows are 24 T cell receptor beta chains derived from one specimen sequenced in a study of T cells in Graves' hyperthyroidism and ophthalmopathy. Using RNA transcripts as the source, TCR beta CDR3 regions were amplified. First-round RT-PCR with HTBI primers amplified the TCR CDR3 region. TCRdb reprocessed the multiplex PCR reads via MiXCR and lists one record per CDR3 protein. The sample has some 600,000 distinct CDR3 sequences; 11% to 15% are singletons. The sample was blood. The receptor set was obtained from a woman in her 30s with Graves' hyperthyroidism that later progressed to Graves' ophthalmopathy.

This clonotype was observed at least ten times. This chain links TRBV24-1 with TRBJ2-2; no definite D call. The V and J ends lost 0 bases and 2 bases respectively, with 9 bases between them. The CDR3 contains 16 residues. Looked up from germline, CDR1 is KGHDR and CDR2 is SFDVKD. This chain's CDR3 is CATSDLSGPNTGELFF. The CDR3 nucleotides read TGTGCCACCAGTGATTTGTCAGGACCCAACACCGGGGAGCTGTTTTTT.

Ten or more counts support this clonotype. The rearrangement joins TRBV7-8 to TRBJ2-5, with 10 bases identical to TRBD2. Trimming took 1 base from V and 12 from J; bases not matched to a gene: 8. The CDR3 contains 14 residues. Germline V gives CDR1 SGHVS, CDR2 FQNEAQ. CDR3 region: CASSLDLAGAPEYF. CDR3 DNA sequence: TGTGCCAGCAGCTTAGATCTAGCGGGAGCCCCGGAGTACTTC.

Here the CDR3 reads CASSLLGGSMTDTQYF. DNA of the CDR3: TGTGCCAGCAGCCTCTTGGGCGGGAGTATGACAGATACGCAGTATTTT. The J gene is TRBJ2-3, the V gene TRBV3-1; 7 bases match TRBD2. The CDR3 length is 16 residues. Germline loops: CDR1 LGHDT, CDR2 YNNKEL (reference sequence). V lost 4 bases to trimming and J lost 3 bases; unmatched junction nucleotides: 10.

This clonotype was counted at least ten times. The chain combines TRBV11-2 with TRBJ2-5, with 9 nucleotides matching TRBD1. Germline V gene sequence: CDR1 SGHAT, CDR2 FQNNGV. The CDR3 contains 16 residues. After removal of 7 bases from V and 1 base from J, the junction contained 10 bases not matched to a gene. CDR3 sequence reads: CASNPRPGQGQETQYF. The CDR3 DNA reads TGTGCCAGCAACCCACGTCCGGGACAGGGCCAAGAGACCCAGTACTTC.

This clonotype has just one count. This chain links TRBV27 with TRBJ1-2, with D possibly matching TRBD1 (6 bases). Germline-derived CDR1 and CDR2 are MNHEY and SMNVEV (reference sequence). The V end was cut by 0 bases, the J end by 7 bases, with 18 bases between. This CDR3 comprises 16 residues. CDR3 nucleotides: TGTGCCAGCAGTTTATCCGAAGGGGGGGTGTCGTTTGGCTACACCTTC. This translates into CASSLSEGGVSFGYTF.

This clonotype was recorded many times. V gene TRBV3-1 combines with J gene TRBJ2-5; possible D gene TRBD2, 6 bases. CDR3 size: 14 residues. Germline CDR1 reads LGHDT; CDR2 reads YNNKEL (reference sequence). With 0 bases removed from V and 4 bases from J, the gap between germline ends came to 9 bases. The CDR3 nucleotides are TGTGCCAGCAGCCAAGAGGGGGGAAGAGAGACCCAGTACTTC. Its translation is CASSQEGGRETQYF.

CDR3 nucleotides: TGTGCCAGCAGTAGCCACACCGGGACAGACATAAGCGGCTACACCTTC. Amino acids: CASSSHTGTDISGYTF. The chain carries TRBV28 and TRBJ1-2, with 7 bases identical to TRBD1. Germline V gives CDR1 MDHEN, CDR2 SYDVKM. CDR3 length equals 16 residues. Trimming cost V 5 bases and J 8 bases; bases outside gene matches: 17.

Only a few counts were recorded for this clonotype. This chain connects TRBV7-3 to TRBJ2-3; tentative D call: TRBD2 (6 bases). V was shortened by 6 bases and J by 7 bases, with 14 bases between the two germline ends. The length of the CDR3 is 13 residues. Germline assignment: CDR1 SGHTA and CDR2 FQGTGA. DNA of the CDR3: TGTGCCAGCAGTTCGGGGGTGGGAAATACGCAGTATTTT. This translates into CASSSGVGNTQYF.

This clonotype showed up many times. The rearrangement joins TRBV20-1 to TRBJ2-5; 10 bases align to TRBD2. This CDR3 contains 15 residues. Germline trimming cut 1 base from V and 4 bases from J; bases unmatched to any gene: 6. Germline CDR1 and CDR2: DFQATT and SNEGSKA (reference sequence). The CDR3 loop reads CSARGPGLASETQYF. CDR3 sequence (DNA): TGCAGTGCTAGAGGTCCGGGACTAGCGTCAGAGACCCAGTACTTC.

This clonotype has a handful of counts. This chain joins TRBV4-1 and TRBJ2-1; D not certain. CDR1 is MGHRA and CDR2 is YSYEKL in the germline V gene. This CDR3 is 18 amino acids long. Trimming took 0 bases from V and 0 from J, leaving 15 bases between them. In DNA form, the CDR3 reads TGCGCCAGCAGCCAAGACACTTTTTGGGTCTACTCCTACAATGAGCAGTTCTTC. Translating gives CASSQDTFWVYSYNEQFF.

This clonotype was picked up many times. The rearrangement links TRBV2 to TRBJ1-5, with no clear D. Germline V CDR1 and CDR2: SNHLY, FYNNEI. The ends were cut back, 0 bases at V and 4 bases at J, with 7 bases in the middle. The CDR3 is 14 residues long. CDR3 loop: CASSEAPPNQPQHF. The CDR3 DNA sequence: TGTGCCAGCAGTGAAGCTCCCCCAAATCAGCCCCAGCATTTT.

This clonotype was counted between two and nine times. The V gene is TRBV4-3, the J gene TRBJ2-3; the match to TRBD1 covers 7 bases. Looked up from germline, CDR1 is LGHNA and CDR2 is YSLEER. Unmatched junction bases numbered 4, after V lost 2 bases and J lost 2 bases. The CDR3 has 15 residues. CDR3 coding DNA: TGCGCCAGCAGCCAAAGGGACAGATCCACAGATACGCAGTATTTT. Translating it yields CASSQRDRSTDTQYF.

This clonotype was picked up a small number of times. The genes are TRBV5-1 and TRBJ2-5; 7 bases map to TRBD2. The CDR3 sequence is 14 residues long. The J segment lost 5 bases and the V segment lost 4 bases, leaving 8 bases of the junction unmatched. CDR1 SGHRS and CDR2 YFSETQ come from the germline V gene. The CDR3 protein is CASSASGKWETQYF. The DNA for the CDR3 is TGCGCCAGCAGCGCGAGCGGGAAATGGGAGACCCAGTACTTC.

Details on this clonotype: This could be a read error, since a much larger clone is one nucleotide away. The chain carries TRBV20-1 and TRBJ2-1; D gene uncertain. The end of the DNA is better explained by TRBJ2-7, so the J call may be wrong. In germline, CDR1 is DFQATT, CDR2 SNEGSKA (reference sequence). The length of the CDR3 is 14 residues. The CDR3 DNA reads as TGCAGTGCTAGACGTGACATCCGTTACAATGAGCAGTACTTC. Protein: CSARRDIRYNEQYF.

This clonotype appeared many times. The chain joins TRBV6-1 to TRBJ2-1; no clear D gene. CDR3 length equals 14 residues. CDR1 is MNHNS, CDR2 SASEGT, per germline. V was pared by 6 bases and J by 3 bases, with 12 bases between. This CDR3 reads CASRRPASYNEQFF. The CDR3 DNA is TGTGCCAGCAGGCGCCCCGCCAGCTACAATGAGCAGTTCTTC.

There are many counts of this clonotype. The rearrangement links TRBV10-3 to TRBJ1-2, with no clear D. V was trimmed by 3 bases and J by 2 bases, leaving 10 bases between them. Germline V CDR1 and CDR2: ENHRY, SYGVKD. CDR3 length equals 14 residues. The CDR3 spells CAISDGQQNYGYTF. The CDR3, as DNA: TGTGCCATCAGTGATGGGCAGCAGAACTATGGCTACACCTTC.

At least ten counts were recorded for this clonotype. The V call is TRBV12-3 or TRBV12-4, the J call TRBJ1-2, with 10 bases identical to TRBD1. The trim removed 6 bases at V and 2 bases at J, leaving 6 bases unmatched. The length of the CDR3 is 15 residues. CDR3 in DNA: TGTGCCAGCAGAGTGACGGGACAGGGGAACTATGGCTACACCTTC. Translated, it gives CASRVTGQGNYGYTF.

This clonotype was seen only once. CDR3 sequence: CASSPSEGAEAFF. DNA for the CDR3: TGTGCCAGCTCACCTTCAGAGGGCGCTGAAGCTTTCTTT. The chain recombines TRBV18 with TRBJ1-1, with D hard to call. Germline CDR1 reads KGHSH; CDR2 reads LQKENI. The germline V and J ends were trimmed by 3 bases and 6 bases, with 11 bases remaining between them. CDR3 length: 13 amino acids.

This clonotype was recorded a few times. The chain uses TRBV27 and TRBJ2-3, with D tentatively TRBD1 (6 bases). V was trimmed by 1 base and J by 0 bases, leaving 11 bases between them. This CDR3 contains 16 residues. Germline CDR1 and CDR2: MNHEY and SMNVEV (reference sequence). Written as DNA, the CDR3 is TGTGCCAGCAGTTTATACCCGACAGGCAGCACAGATACGCAGTATTTT. It yields the protein CASSLYPTGSTDTQYF.

The chain has TRBV3-1 and TRBJ2-7; D not certain. With 4 bases removed from V and 3 bases from J, the gap between germline ends came to 13 bases. CDR1 and CDR2 from the germline V gene are LGHDT and YNNKEL (reference sequence). The CDR3 totals 14 residues. The DNA for the CDR3 is TGTGCCAGCAGCCCAAACCCCAGAATCTACGAGCAGTACTTC. It translates to CASSPNPRIYEQYF.

This clonotype came up many times. This chain joins TRBV9 and TRBJ2-3; D call uncertain. Trimming shortened V by 0 bases and J by 8 bases, and 19 bases separated the two germline ends. The CDR3 runs to 16 residues. Germline V CDR1 and CDR2: SGDLS, YYNGEE. The CDR3 DNA sequence: TGTGCCAGCAGCGTAGACGTTTCGGTGACGGTGGTTACGCAGTATTTT. Protein sequence: CASSVDVSVTVVTQYF.

This clonotype has at least ten counts. This sequence joins TRBV20-1 and TRBJ2-7; D remains unclear. This CDR3 is built from 16 residues. Germline V gives CDR1 DFQATT, CDR2 SNEGSKA (reference sequence). Trimming took off 0 bases at V and 1 base at J, with 16 bases between the two ends. CDR3 protein: CSARDLRLDRSYEQYF. The CDR3 DNA is TGCAGTGCTAGAGATCTGCGACTGGACCGATCCTACGAGCAGTACTTC.

The chain combines TRBV7-9 with TRBJ2-5; 7 bases match TRBD1. The CDR3 totals 14 residues. V lost 3 bases and J lost 3; bases outside the gene matches: 4. Per the germline V gene, CDR1 is SEHNR and CDR2 is FQNEAQ (reference sequence). This CDR3 is CASSLGQSEETQYF. The CDR3 DNA reads TGTGCCAGCAGCTTGGGACAGAGCGAAGAGACCCAGTACTTC.

This clonotype was recorded a few times. This chain links TRBV7-2 with TRBJ1-5; TRBD1 is a possible D gene (6 bases). This CDR3 is 15 amino acids long. V was clipped by 0 bases and J by 2 bases, with 8 bases between them. The germline CDR1 and CDR2 sequences are SGHTA and FQGNSA. This chain's CDR3 is CASSLAAGGNQPQHF. The CDR3, as DNA: TGTGCCAGCAGCTTAGCGGCAGGGGGCAATCAGCCCCAGCATTTT.